Listed here are 21 T cell receptor beta chains from one sample, sequenced in a study of blood T cell repertoires in COVID-19. The method was immunoSEQ multiplex PCR; TCRdb's version includes in-frame clones alone and lacks a portion of them. The repertoire consists of about 300,000 clones, with just under 90% occurring once and the leading ten covering just under 6.5%. The sample comprised peripheral blood. The source of these receptors is a woman aged 45-59 years with COVID-19, enrolled during active disease.

V usage is TRBV6-5 and J usage is TRBJ1-1; TRBD1 aligns across 7 bases. CDR1 is MNHEY and CDR2 is SVGAGI in the germline V gene. J lost 0 bases, V lost 1 base, and 2 bases had no gene match. The CDR3 has 15 residues. The CDR3 nucleotides are TGTGCCAGCAGTTACTGGGGACAGATGAACACTGAAGCTTTCTTT. Protein sequence: CASSYWGQMNTEAFF.

V gene TRBV5-1 combines with J gene TRBJ2-1; tentatively, D is TRBD2 (5 bases). V was clipped by 7 bases and J by 4 bases, with 15 bases between them. This CDR3 comprises 14 residues. Germline lookup yields CDR1 SGHRS and CDR2 YFSETQ. The CDR3 DNA is TGCGCCAGCTGCGGCGGAGGAGTGTACAATGAGCAGTTCTTC. Its protein is CASCGGGVYNEQFF.

The genes are TRBV7-9 and TRBJ1-1; D is perhaps TRBD1 (5 bases). Germline V lookup: CDR1 SEHNR, CDR2 FQNEAQ (reference sequence). V lost 0 bases and J lost 1, with 9 bases in between. CDR3 size: 15 residues. Here the CDR3 DNA reads TGTGCCAGCAGCTTAGCGTCAGGGAAGAACACTGAAGCTTTCTTT. Its protein product is CASSLASGKNTEAFF. Using reference TRBV7-9 and TRBJ1-1 for the parts outside the CDR3, the full variable domain is DTGVSQNPRHKITKRGQNVTFRCDPISEHNRLYWYRQTLGQGPEFLTYFQNEAQLEKSRLLSDRFSAERPKGSFSTLEIQRTEQGDSAMYLCASSLASGKNTEAFFGQGTRLTVV.

V is TRBV30 and J is TRBJ2-7, with 11 bases identical to TRBD1. V dropped 5 bases and J dropped 5; count of bases not matched to a gene: 11. Germline V gene lookup returns CDR1 GTSNPN and CDR2 SVGIG (reference sequence). The CDR3 is made up of 15 amino acids. CDR3 amino acids: CAWFLRTGGVNEQYF. CDR3 nucleotide sequence: TGTGCCTGGTTTCTTCGGACAGGGGGCGTCAACGAGCAGTACTTC.

The chain links TRBV6-6 to TRBJ2-3, with D maybe TRBD1 (6 bases). Germline loops: CDR1 MNHNY, CDR2 SVGAGI (reference sequence). Deletions cut 2 bases from V and 4 bases from J, with 16 bases between. The CDR3 has 16 amino acids. The CDR3: CASSYHSVQGSDTQYF. For the CDR3, the DNA is TGTGCCAGCAGTTACCACAGCGTCCAGGGGTCAGATACGCAGTATTTT.

The rearrangement uses TRBV19 and TRBJ1-2, with 7 bases that match TRBD1. Germline loops: CDR1 LNHDA, CDR2 SQIVND (reference sequence). There are 16 residues in the CDR3. The J segment lost 4 bases and the V segment lost 5 bases, leaving 13 bases of the junction unmatched. The CDR3, as DNA: TGTGCCAGTAGTCGGGGAGCGCAGGGGGTAACCTATGGCTACACCTTC. Protein sequence: CASSRGAQGVTYGYTF.

The V call is TRBV6-4, the J call TRBJ1-1; TRBD1 aligns across 8 bases. Germline CDR1 reads MRHNA; CDR2 reads SNTAGT. V dropped 5 bases and J dropped 0; count of bases not matched to a gene: 2. The CDR3 is 14 residues long. This CDR3 is CASSRTGMNTEAFF. CDR3 sequence (DNA): TGTGCCAGCAGTAGGACAGGGATGAACACTGAAGCTTTCTTT.

The rearrangement joins TRBV18 to TRBJ2-1; 9 bases align to TRBD2. The V segment lost 4 bases and the J segment 3 bases; nucleotides outside the gene matches: 4. The CDR3 runs 15 residues. The germline CDR1 and CDR2 sequences are KGHSH and LQKENI. The CDR3: CASSLAGANYNEQFF. The CDR3 region has the DNA TGTGCCAGCTCACTAGCGGGAGCGAACTACAATGAGCAGTTCTTC.

V is TRBV10-3 and J is TRBJ1-2; 8 positions agree with TRBD1. Germline trimming cut 2 bases from V and 5 bases from J; bases unmatched to any gene: 4. CDR3 size: 14 residues. The germline V gene encodes CDR1 ENHRY and CDR2 SYGVKD. In nucleotides, the CDR3 is TGTGCCATCAGTGAGACGGGACAGGCTTATGGCTACACCTTC. Its translation is CAISETGQAYGYTF.

This clone was picked up a small number of times. V and J are TRBV3-1 (or the pseudogene TRBV3-2) and TRBJ2-4, with a weak D call TRBD2 (6 bases). There are 15 residues in the CDR3. Germline V gives CDR1 LGHDT, CDR2 YNNKEL (reference sequence). V was cut by 6 bases and J by 0 bases, with 12 bases left in between. The CDR3 DNA reads TGTGCCAGCAGGGGTGGAGGGGCAGCCAAAAACATTCAGTACTTC. It yields the protein CASRGGGAAKNIQYF.

This chain links TRBV30 with TRBJ2-7; 9 nucleotides align to TRBD1. Germline V lookup: CDR1 GTSNPN, CDR2 SVGIG (reference sequence). Trimming removed 2 bases from V and 1 base from J; junction bases left unmatched: 9. There are 16 residues in the CDR3. The CDR3 DNA is TGTGCCTGGAGTTCCCCCCCGGGACAGGGTTCCTACGAGCAGTACTTC. Encoded protein: CAWSSPPGQGSYEQYF.

The chain is built from TRBV11-2 and TRBJ2-5; 8 bases match TRBD2. Germline V gives CDR1 SGHAT, CDR2 FQNNGV. The CDR3 sequence is 18 residues long. The junction had 15 bases not matched to a gene; V was cut back by 4 bases and J by 2 bases. The CDR3 DNA reads as TGTGCCAGCAGCTCCCTCTCCCGACTAGCGAGTTCGCAAGAGACCCAGTACTTC. Its translation is CASSSLSRLASSQETQYF.

The genes are TRBV6-5 and TRBJ2-4; 14 bases map to TRBD2. The CDR3 has 15 residues. V trimming: 6 bases; J trimming: 4 bases; junction bases outside the gene matches: 2. From germline, CDR1 is MNHEY and CDR2 SVGAGI. The CDR3 is CASRGLAGGKNIQYF. The CDR3 nucleotides read TGTGCCAGCAGAGGACTAGCGGGAGGAAAAAACATTCAGTACTTC.

This chain uses TRBV19 with TRBJ1-1, with a possible D match to TRBD1 (6 bases). Germline loops: CDR1 LNHDA, CDR2 SQIVND (reference sequence). V was shortened by 5 bases and J by 5 bases, with 15 bases between the two germline ends. This CDR3 has 14 residues. In DNA, the CDR3 is TGTGCCAGTAGTCATACAGGGCTCAGGACTGAAGCTTTCTTT. The encoded protein is CASSHTGLRTEAFF.

The chain uses TRBV13 and TRBJ1-5; D remains ambiguous. The germline V gene encodes CDR1 PRHDT and CDR2 FYEKMQ (reference sequence). V gave up 1 base and J gave up 2 bases, with 9 bases separating them. This CDR3 comprises 15 residues. CDR3 in DNA: TGTGCCAGCAGCTTAGCCCGGGGTGGCAATCAGCCCCAGCATTTT. As protein: CASSLARGGNQPQHF.

This clone has a single count. The chain carries TRBV5-1 and TRBJ1-6; D is ambiguous. The V end lost 2 bases, the J end lost 10 bases, and 16 bases lay between the germline ends. The CDR3 sequence is 15 residues long. Germline V gene sequence: CDR1 SGHRS, CDR2 YFSETQ. The chain's CDR3 is CASSLAGRSISPLHF. CDR3 DNA: TGCGCCAGCAGCTTAGCCGGCAGGTCGATATCACCCCTCCACTTT. Supplemented by reference TRBV5-1 and TRBJ1-6, the full variable domain reads KAGVTQTPRYLIKTRGQQVTLSCSPISGHRSVSWYQQTPGQGLQFLFEYFSETQRNKGNFPGRFSGRQFSNSRSEMNVSTLELGDSALYLCASSLAGRSISPLHFGNGTRLTVT.

This chain uses TRBV13 with TRBJ1-1; TRBD1 agrees at 7 bases. V trimming: 5 bases; J trimming: 2 bases; junction bases outside the gene matches: 8. Germline V gives CDR1 PRHDT, CDR2 FYEKMQ (reference sequence). The CDR3 sequence is 15 residues long. The CDR3 DNA follows: TGTGCCAGCAGCGCTGTTGGAGGGGGCAACACTGAAGCTTTCTTT. This sequence encodes CASSAVGGGNTEAFF.

This clone was detected only a few times. The chain employs TRBV6-2 or TRBV6-3 and TRBJ1-1; D is unresolved. The V gene lost 2 bases and the J gene lost 4 bases, with 11 bases spanning the gap. The germline V gene has CDR1 MNHEY and CDR2 SVGEGT. The CDR3 loop spans 14 amino acids. The CDR3 bases are TGTGCCAGCAGTTACGGGAGCGTTGGCACTGAAGCTTTCTTT. Translating it yields CASSYGSVGTEAFF.

V gene TRBV6-5 combines with J gene TRBJ2-7, with 7 bases that match TRBD1. Germline assignment: CDR1 MNHEY and CDR2 SVGAGI. The trim removed 5 bases at V and 1 base at J, leaving 2 bases unmatched. This CDR3 is built from 13 residues. CDR3 amino acids: CASSKGQSYEQYF. The CDR3 region has the DNA TGTGCCAGCAGTAAGGGACAGTCCTACGAGCAGTACTTC.

This clone showed up just a few times. This chain uses TRBV27 with TRBJ2-7; 7 nucleotides agree with TRBD1. The CDR3 spans 15 residues. Germline loops: CDR1 MNHEY, CDR2 SMNVEV (reference sequence). Trimming at V came to 3 bases and at J to 3 bases, leaving 8 bases not matched to a gene. CDR3 protein: CASSLAGTANYEQYF. Here the CDR3 DNA reads TGTGCCAGCAGTTTGGCCGGGACAGCGAACTACGAGCAGTACTTC.

This chain uses TRBV24-1 with TRBJ2-5; 7 positions match TRBD1. Germline CDR1 KGHDR, CDR2 SFDVKD. Losses at the gene ends were 5 bases for V and 5 bases for J; bases not matched to a gene: 10. The CDR3 runs to 15 residues. CDR3 sequence reads: CATSGRQGAVETQYF. The CDR3 DNA sequence: TGTGCCACCAGTGGTCGACAGGGAGCGGTCGAGACCCAGTACTTC.